Listed below are T cell receptor beta chains from one sample, sequenced in a study of blood T cell repertoires in COVID-19. Only in-frame clones appear in the TCRdb table, and some are missing; sequencing was by immunoSEQ multiplex PCR. The data show about 26,000 clones, almost 90% seen once. What was sequenced was peripheral blood. Receptors originate from a man aged 65-85 years with acute or convalescent COVID-19. CDR3s include the opening cysteine and the closing phenylalanine or tryptophan. The order of the fields is clone size, D gene, V gene, J gene, CDR3 DNA, CDR3 protein. A D gene is named only where the DNA matches it firmly. Size is omitted from some rows. Given values are once, few, many or a class for expanded clones.

size: -
D: TRBD1
V: TRBV4-3
J: TRBJ1-3
DNA: TGCGCCAGCAGCCGATCGGGACAGGGGGCTGGAAACACCATATATTTT
CDR3: CASSRSGQGAGNTIYF

size: -
D: -
V: TRBV5-1
J: TRBJ1-2
DNA: TGCGCCAGCAGCCCTGAACCCTGGACAGCCAACTATGGCTACACCTTC
CDR3: CASSPEPWTANYGYTF

size: few
D: TRBD1
V: TRBV5-1
J: TRBJ2-7
DNA: TGCGCCAGCAGCCTGGGACAGGTCGAGCAGTACTTC
CDR3: CASSLGQVEQYF

size: -
D: TRBD1
V: TRBV2
J: TRBJ1-2
DNA: TGTGCCAGTAATCAGATACAGGGGAGCTATGGCTACACCTTC
CDR3: CASNQIQGSYGYTF

size: -
D: TRBD1
V: TRBV7-9
J: TRBJ1-2
DNA: TGTGCCAGCAGCTCCCTGGACAGGGAGGGCTATGGCTACACCTTC
CDR3: CASSSLDREGYGYTF

size: -
D: TRBD1
V: TRBV28
J: TRBJ1-1
DNA: TGTGCCAGCAGTCCTAGACAGGGGAACACTGAAGCTTTCTTT
CDR3: CASSPRQGNTEAFF

size: -
D: -
V: TRBV4-2
J: TRBJ2-1
DNA: TGTGCCAGCAGCCAGGGCGGGACCACCTACAATGAGCAGTTCTTC
CDR3: CASSQGGTTYNEQFF

size: -
D: -
V: TRBV7-8
J: TRBJ1-6
DNA: TGTGCCAGCAGCCAGCCCACCGGGGGTTCACCCCTCCACTTT
CDR3: CASSQPTGGSPLHF

size: once
D: -
V: TRBV3-1/TRBV3-2
J: TRBJ2-1
DNA: TGTGCCAGCAGCCTCCCCTCGAATGAGCAGTTCTTC
CDR3: CASSLPSNEQFF

size: -
D: -
V: TRBV3-1/TRBV3-2
J: TRBJ2-5
DNA: TGTGCCAGCAGCCCGGGATTTGGGGAGACCCAGTACTTC
CDR3: CASSPGFGETQYF

size: -
D: TRBD2
V: TRBV18
J: TRBJ2-1
DNA: TGTGCCAGCTCACCAGGGACTAGCGGTCTCTACAATGAGCAGTTCTTC
CDR3: CASSPGTSGLYNEQFF

size: once
D: TRBD2
V: TRBV7-3
J: TRBJ2-3
DNA: TGTGCCAGCAGCTTGGGACTAGCGGGACCAGATACGCAGTATTTT
CDR3: CASSLGLAGPDTQYF

size: -
D: TRBD1
V: TRBV2
J: TRBJ1-4
DNA: TGTGCCAGCAATGGACAGGGACCTACCTTTACTAATGAAGAACTGTTTTTT
CDR3: CASNGQGPTFTNEELFF

size: -
D: TRBD2
V: TRBV5-4
J: TRBJ2-1
DNA: TGTGCCAGCAGCGTGGGGACTAGCGGAAAACTAAATGAGCAGTTCTTC
CDR3: CASSVGTSGKLNEQFF

size: once
D: -
V: TRBV2
J: TRBJ2-2
DNA: TGTGCCCGCGGACAGCGCGACACCGGGGAGCTGTTTTTT
CDR3: CARGQRDTGELFF

size: -
D: -
V: TRBV11-2
J: TRBJ2-7
DNA: TGTGCCAGCAGCTTAGAGGGCCGATTCGGGAGCTCCTACGAGCAGTACTTC
CDR3: CASSLEGRFGSSYEQYF

size: -
D: TRBD1
V: TRBV12-3/TRBV12-4
J: TRBJ2-5
DNA: TGTGCCGTAACTCGGACAGGGCAAGAGACCCAGTACTTC
CDR3: CAVTRTGQETQYF

size: -
D: TRBD1
V: TRBV4-3
J: TRBJ1-4
DNA: TGCGCCAGCAGCCGAGCTTCAGGACAGGGCAATGAAAAACTGTTTTTT
CDR3: CASSRASGQGNEKLFF

size: -
D: -
V: TRBV18
J: TRBJ1-2
DNA: TGTGCCAGCTCACCTGACGGGACTTCTAACTATGGCTACACCTTC
CDR3: CASSPDGTSNYGYTF

size: -
D: TRBD2
V: TRBV7-9
J: TRBJ2-3
DNA: TGTGCCAGCAGCGCAACGTCTAGCGGGACCCCAGATACGCAGTATTTT
CDR3: CASSATSSGTPDTQYF

size: -
D: TRBD1
V: TRBV7-9
J: TRBJ1-5
DNA: TGTGCCAGCAGCTTGGGACAGGGTTACAGCAATCAGCCCCAGCATTTT
CDR3: CASSLGQGYSNQPQHF

size: -
D: -
V: TRBV5-6
J: TRBJ1-1
DNA: TGTGCCAGGACTCGGGAGTTAAACACTGAAGCTTTCTTT
CDR3: CARTRELNTEAFF

size: -
D: -
V: TRBV4-2
J: TRBJ1-4
DNA: TGTGCCAGCAGCCCCCCCAGATTTGCAACTAATGAAAAACTGTTTTTT
CDR3: CASSPPRFATNEKLFF

size: few
D: -
V: TRBV4-3
J: TRBJ1-5
DNA: TGCGCCAGCAGCCAAGATGGAGATAGCAATCAGCCCCAGCATTTT
CDR3: CASSQDGDSNQPQHF

size: -
D: TRBD1
V: TRBV24-1
J: TRBJ2-5
DNA: TGTGCCACCAGTGATTCGTTGGACAGGGAGGAGACCCAGTACTTC
CDR3: CATSDSLDREETQYF

size: -
D: TRBD1
V: TRBV28
J: TRBJ1-5
DNA: TGTGCCAGCAGTTTGCAGGGGGCGGCTCAGCCCCAGCATTTT
CDR3: CASSLQGAAQPQHF

size: -
D: -
V: TRBV9
J: TRBJ2-5
DNA: TGTGCCAGCAGCGAGTCGGGTGAGACCCAGTACTTC
CDR3: CASSESGETQYF

size: -
D: TRBD2
V: TRBV15
J: TRBJ2-2
DNA: TGTGCCACCAGCAGAGATACCAGCGGGAGAATAATCGGGGGCGGGGAGCTGTTTTTT
CDR3: CATSRDTSGRIIGGGELFF

size: -
D: -
V: TRBV27
J: TRBJ1-4
DNA: TGTGCCAGCAGTTCACTTACAGGGATCCGTGAAAAACTGTTTTTT
CDR3: CASSSLTGIREKLFF

size: -
D: -
V: TRBV6-6
J: TRBJ2-7
DNA: TGTGCCAGCAGCGAACCTCCGGTCTACGAGCAGTACTTC
CDR3: CASSEPPVYEQYF

size: -
D: -
V: TRBV18
J: TRBJ1-2
DNA: TGTGCCAGCTCACCGGTCCGTGGTGAGGAGTACTATGGCTACACCTTC
CDR3: CASSPVRGEEYYGYTF

size: -
D: TRBD2
V: TRBV5-6
J: TRBJ2-5
DNA: TGTGCCAGCAGCTTGGCAGCGGGAGTGGAGACCCAGTACTTC
CDR3: CASSLAAGVETQYF

size: -
D: TRBD1
V: TRBV5-1
J: TRBJ2-7
DNA: TGCGCCAGCAGCTCGGCCGCAGGGGGCCCCTTGGGAGAGCAGTACTTC
CDR3: CASSSAAGGPLGEQYF

size: -
D: TRBD2
V: TRBV6-6
J: TRBJ2-7
DNA: TGTGCCAGCAGTTTACGACTAGCGGGAGGCCACGAGCAGTACTTC
CDR3: CASSLRLAGGHEQYF

size: -
D: TRBD2
V: TRBV6-5
J: TRBJ2-3
DNA: TGTGCCAGCAGGGGACTAGCGGGAGTGGGAGATACGCAGTATTTT
CDR3: CASRGLAGVGDTQYF

size: -
D: -
V: TRBV20-1
J: TRBJ2-1
DNA: TGCAGTGCTCCTCTAGCGATGGAGCAGTTCTTC
CDR3: CSAPLAMEQFF

size: -
D: TRBD2
V: TRBV15
J: TRBJ2-2
DNA: TGTGCCACCAGCAGAGATAGGACTAGCGGGAGGGGTTGGAACACCGGGGAGCTGTTTTTT
CDR3: CATSRDRTSGRGWNTGELFF

size: -
D: -
V: TRBV19
J: TRBJ1-3
DNA: TGTGCCAGTAGTATCCGCGCGGACTCTGGAAACACCATATATTTT
CDR3: CASSIRADSGNTIYF

size: few
D: -
V: TRBV11-3
J: TRBJ2-5
DNA: TGTGCCAGCAGCTTAGCCGAGGAGGGCCAAGAGACCCAGTACTTC
CDR3: CASSLAEEGQETQYF

size: few
D: TRBD2
V: TRBV10-3
J: TRBJ2-1
DNA: TGTGCCATCAGCGGGGGGGAGGCGGGAGGCTCCTACAATGAGCAGTTCTTC
CDR3: CAISGGEAGGSYNEQFF

size: -
D: -
V: TRBV19
J: TRBJ2-1
DNA: TGTGCCAGTAGTTGGAGGGTGACTAGCTCCTACAATGAGCAGTTCTTC
CDR3: CASSWRVTSSYNEQFF

size: -
D: -
V: TRBV5-4
J: TRBJ1-4
DNA: TGTGCCAGCAGCTTGCAGGGGCGGTCTAATGAAAAACTGTTTTTT
CDR3: CASSLQGRSNEKLFF